The 19 T cell receptor beta chains below come from one sample, sequenced in a study of T cell changes during pregnancy in multiple sclerosis. Assay: immunoSEQ multiplex PCR; the TCRdb copy retains only in-frame clones and omits some. This repertoire shows approximately 37,000 clones, roughly nine tenths found once; its top ten account for approximately 1.3%. The sample in question was CD4+ T cells from peripheral blood mononuclear cells, obtained in the first trimester of pregnancy. These receptors all come from a female donor with multiple sclerosis, enrolled in a pregnancy study.

The DNA for the CDR3 is TGCGCCAGCAGCCAGACTCTTATAGCCGCCCAAGAGACCCAGTACTTC. It encodes CASSQTLIAAQETQYF. The rearrangement joins TRBV4-1 to TRBJ2-5, with D uncertain. From germline, CDR1 is MGHRA and CDR2 YSYEKL. The length of the CDR3 is 16 residues. V gave up 3 bases and J gave up 1 base, with 15 bases separating them.

V and J are TRBV6-4 and TRBJ2-2; 8 nucleotides align to TRBD1. This CDR3 spans 13 amino acids. The V gene's germline CDR1 is MRHNA and CDR2 SNTAGT. The ends lost 6 bases at V and 5 bases at J; junction bases unmatched: 2. DNA of the CDR3: TGTGCCAGCAGGAGGACAGGGACCGGGGAGCTGTTTTTT. Its protein is CASRRTGTGELFF.

The gene calls are TRBV7-2 and TRBJ2-1; D not certain. The CDR3 sequence is 13 residues long. CDR1 is SGHTA and CDR2 is FQGNSA in the germline V gene. V was cut by 7 bases and J by 0 bases, with 7 bases left in between. This chain's CDR3 is CASNTFSYNEQFF. The CDR3 nucleotides read TGTGCCAGCAACACATTCTCCTACAATGAGCAGTTCTTC. Combining the CDR3 with reference TRBV7-2 and TRBJ2-1 gives the whole variable domain GAGVSQSPSNKVTEKGKDVELRCDPISGHTALYWYRQSLGQGLEFLIYFQGNSAPDKSGLPSDRFSAERTGGSVSTLTIQRTQQEDSAVYLCASNTFSYNEQFFGPGTRLTVL.

The chain links TRBV19 to TRBJ2-2; 7 bases are a match to TRBD1. The CDR3 has 15 amino acids. Germline V lookup: CDR1 LNHDA, CDR2 SQIVND (reference sequence). J gave up 3 bases and V 6 bases, and 7 bases lay outside the gene matches. The CDR3 DNA reads TGTGCCAGTAGCCCTGGGGACAGATACACCGGGGAGCTGTTTTTT. Translated, it gives CASSPGDRYTGELFF.

The chain has TRBV7-2 and TRBJ2-1; TRBD2 matches 10 bases. With V trimmed by 3 bases and J by 8 bases, 4 bases remained unmatched. CDR1 is SGHTA, CDR2 FQGNSA, per germline. The CDR3 has 14 amino acids. The CDR3 bases are TGTGCCAGCAGCTTCCTAGCGGGAGTCCATGAGCAGTTCTTC. It yields the protein CASSFLAGVHEQFF.

This sequence joins TRBV7-2 and TRBJ2-2; 12 bases match TRBD2. Germline assignment: CDR1 SGHTA and CDR2 FQGNSA. There are 16 residues in the CDR3. The J segment lost 5 bases and the V segment lost 5 bases, leaving 6 bases of the junction unmatched. CDR3 region: CASSQTSGSSTGELFF. The CDR3 DNA is TGTGCCAGCAGCCAGACTAGCGGGAGTAGTACCGGGGAGCTGTTTTTT.

This clone appeared a few times. The CDR3 loop is CASSPMPSAWPEQFF. The DNA of the CDR3 is TGTGCCAGCAGTCCCATGCCCTCCGCCTGGCCTGAGCAGTTCTTC. The rearrangement joins TRBV28 to TRBJ2-1; D remains ambiguous. V gave up 5 bases and J gave up 9 bases, with 20 bases separating them. This CDR3 region has 15 residues. The V gene's germline CDR1 is MDHEN and CDR2 SYDVKM.

V is TRBV5-1 and J is TRBJ2-1; 7 bases match TRBD2. Trimming at V came to 0 bases and at J to 7 bases, leaving 10 bases not matched to a gene. The length of the CDR3 is 16 residues. The germline CDR1 and CDR2 sequences are SGHRS and YFSETQ. The CDR3 region has the DNA TGCGCCAGCAGCTTGGCCCCTGCGGGAGCAGGGAATGAGCAGTTCTTC. This encodes CASSLAPAGAGNEQFF.

The chain combines TRBV7-9 with TRBJ2-1; the match to TRBD2 covers 9 bases. With 8 bases clipped from V and 9 bases from J, the junction kept 14 bases outside the gene matches. The CDR3 is 15 amino acids. Per the germline V gene, CDR1 is SEHNR and CDR2 is FQNEAQ (reference sequence). For the CDR3, the DNA is TGTGCCAGCGAAAGGCGGGAGGGGGGGCTCGGTGAGCAGTTCTTC. Protein: CASERREGGLGEQFF.

The chain uses TRBV5-3 and TRBJ1-4, with D possibly being TRBD1 (6 bases). TRBV5-3 is flagged as an ORF with uncertain function. The CDR3 length is 17 residues. The V and J ends lost 5 bases and 5 bases respectively, with 22 bases between them. The CDR3 DNA sequence: TGTGCCAGAAGAAGGGGGGGCTCCTTCATCGGCAATGAAAAACTGTTTTTT. Protein: CARRRGGSFIGNEKLFF.

The chain carries TRBV30 and TRBJ2-3; D is undetermined. CDR1 GTSNPN and CDR2 SVGIG come from the germline V gene (reference sequence). V shed 5 bases and J shed 2 bases, with 8 bases lying between them. The CDR3 is 12 amino acids. CDR3 sequence: CAWSRITDTQYF. The CDR3 DNA reads TGTGCCTGGTCGAGGATCACAGATACGCAGTATTTT.

The chain carries TRBV19 and TRBJ1-3, with no clear D. The CDR3 contains 16 residues. V lost 1 base and J lost 0, with 10 bases in between. Germline V gives CDR1 LNHDA, CDR2 SQIVND (reference sequence). Written as DNA, the CDR3 is TGTGCCAGTAGTATAGGAACGGACTTCTCTGGAAACACCATATATTTT. Its protein product is CASSIGTDFSGNTIYF.

The chain links TRBV19 to TRBJ2-7; 7 nucleotides match TRBD2. Trimming took 5 bases from V and 0 from J; bases not matched to a gene: 4. The CDR3 runs 14 residues. Germline V gene data show CDR1 as LNHDA and CDR2 as SQIVND (reference sequence). CDR3 DNA sequence: TGTGCCAGTAGTCGAAAGCGGGACTCCTACGAGCAGTACTTC. Residues: CASSRKRDSYEQYF.

This chain connects TRBV9 to TRBJ2-2; maybe TRBD1 (5 bases). CDR3 length: 15 residues. Germline values: CDR1 SGDLS, CDR2 YYNGEE. V was shortened by 0 bases and J by 5 bases, with 11 bases between the two germline ends. CDR3 sequence (DNA): TGTGCCAGCAGCGTAGAAGGGGATCGAACCGGGGAGCTGTTTTTT. Protein product: CASSVEGDRTGELFF.

The chain carries TRBV30 and TRBJ1-4; TRBD1 might be the D (5 bases). V lost 2 bases and J lost 8, with 12 bases in between. The CDR3 contains 13 residues. Germline-derived CDR1 and CDR2 are GTSNPN and SVGIG (reference sequence). CDR3 bases: TGTGCCTGGAGTCCGCCGACAGAGGAAAAACTGTTTTTT. It specifies CAWSPPTEEKLFF.

The gene calls are TRBV4-2 and TRBJ2-1; D unclear. From germline, CDR1 is LGHNA and CDR2 YNFKEQ. The CDR3 covers 14 residues. The germline V and J ends were trimmed by 2 bases and 5 bases, with 10 bases remaining between them. The CDR3, as DNA: TGTGCCAGCAGCCAATTGAGCGCGCACAATGAGCAGTTCTTC. Translated, it gives CASSQLSAHNEQFF.

The rearrangement uses TRBV28 and TRBJ1-5; possibly TRBD1 for D (5 bases). The germline V gene has CDR1 MDHEN and CDR2 SYDVKM. Trimming pared 4 bases from V and 4 bases from J, leaving 17 bases between. The CDR3 runs to 16 residues. CDR3 in DNA: TGTGCCAGCAGTTCCTCCCGTGGGGGGTTAAATCAGCCCCAGCATTTT. Translating gives CASSSSRGGLNQPQHF.

The chain links TRBV28 to TRBJ2-7, with 7 bases identical to TRBD2. The ends lost 7 bases at V and 1 base at J; junction bases unmatched: 10. The CDR3 has 15 amino acids. Germline V gene sequence: CDR1 MDHEN, CDR2 SYDVKM. CDR3 bases: TGTGCCAGCAAATTTGGCGGGAGTCTGTCCTACGAGCAGTACTTC. Protein: CASKFGGSLSYEQYF.

This clone appeared once. This chain links TRBV7-9 with TRBJ2-5; D gene ambiguous. The germline V gene encodes CDR1 SEHNR and CDR2 FQNEAQ (reference sequence). Trimming pared 11 bases from V and 3 bases from J, leaving 19 bases between. This CDR3 is built from 14 residues. The CDR3 protein is CACTSSEVEETQYF. The CDR3 coding sequence is TGTGCCTGTACGTCGAGCGAGGTGGAAGAGACCCAGTACTTC. Drawing the rest from reference TRBV7-9 and TRBJ2-5, the complete variable domain is DTGVSQNPRHKITKRGQNVTFRCDPISEHNRLYWYRQTLGQGPEFLTYFQNEAQLEKSRLLSDRFSAERPKGSFSTLEIQRTEQGDSAMYLCACTSSEVEETQYFGPGTRLLVL.